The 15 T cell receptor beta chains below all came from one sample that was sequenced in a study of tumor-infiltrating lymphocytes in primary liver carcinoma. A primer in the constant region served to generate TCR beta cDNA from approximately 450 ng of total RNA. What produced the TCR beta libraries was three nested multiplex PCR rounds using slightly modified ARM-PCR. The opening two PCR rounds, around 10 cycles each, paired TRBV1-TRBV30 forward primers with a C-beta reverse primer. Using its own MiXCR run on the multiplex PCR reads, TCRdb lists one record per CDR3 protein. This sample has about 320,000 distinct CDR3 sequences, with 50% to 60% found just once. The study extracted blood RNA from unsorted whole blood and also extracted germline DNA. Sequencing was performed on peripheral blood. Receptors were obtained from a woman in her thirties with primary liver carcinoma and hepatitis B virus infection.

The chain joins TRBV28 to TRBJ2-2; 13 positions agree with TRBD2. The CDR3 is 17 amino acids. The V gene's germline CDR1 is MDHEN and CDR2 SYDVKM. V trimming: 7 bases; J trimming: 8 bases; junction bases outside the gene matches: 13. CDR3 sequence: CASKGLAGVSGLGELFF. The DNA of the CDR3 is TGTGCCAGCAAAGGACTAGCGGGAGTATCGGGGTTGGGGGAGCTGTTTTTT.

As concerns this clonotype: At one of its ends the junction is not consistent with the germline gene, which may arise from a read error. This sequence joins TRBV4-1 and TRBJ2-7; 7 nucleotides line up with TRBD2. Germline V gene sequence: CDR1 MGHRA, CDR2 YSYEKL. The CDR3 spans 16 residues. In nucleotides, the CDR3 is TGCGCCATCAGCCTTTATTCAGGCGGGAGCTCCTACGAGCAGTACTTC. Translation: CAISLYSGGSSYEQYF.

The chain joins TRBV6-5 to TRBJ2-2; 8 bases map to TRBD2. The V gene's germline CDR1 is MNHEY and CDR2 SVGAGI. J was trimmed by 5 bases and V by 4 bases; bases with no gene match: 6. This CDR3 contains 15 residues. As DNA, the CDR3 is TGTGCCAGCAGTTCAAGCGGGGGAGCAACCGGGGAGCTGTTTTTT. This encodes CASSSSGGATGELFF.

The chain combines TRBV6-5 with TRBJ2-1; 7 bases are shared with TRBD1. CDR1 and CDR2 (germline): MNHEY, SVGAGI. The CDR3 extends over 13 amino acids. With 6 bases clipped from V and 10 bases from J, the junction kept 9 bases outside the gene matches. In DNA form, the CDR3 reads TGTGCCAGCAGCCCGGGGTCCAGGGGGGAGCAGTTCTTC. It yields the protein CASSPGSRGEQFF.

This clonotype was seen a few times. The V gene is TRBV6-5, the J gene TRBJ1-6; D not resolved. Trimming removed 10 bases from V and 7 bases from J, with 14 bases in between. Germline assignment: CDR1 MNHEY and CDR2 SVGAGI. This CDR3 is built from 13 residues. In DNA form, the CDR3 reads TGTGCCACACGATTGCCTGGGAATTCACCCCTCCACTTT. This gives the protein CATRLPGNSPLHF.

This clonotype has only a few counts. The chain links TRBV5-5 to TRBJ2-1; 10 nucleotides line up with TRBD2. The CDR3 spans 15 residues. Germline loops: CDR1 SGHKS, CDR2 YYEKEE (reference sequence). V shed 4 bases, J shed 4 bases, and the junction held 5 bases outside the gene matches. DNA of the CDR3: TGTGCCAGCAGCGCGGGACTAGCGCCTTACAATGAGCAGTTCTTC. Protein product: CASSAGLAPYNEQFF.

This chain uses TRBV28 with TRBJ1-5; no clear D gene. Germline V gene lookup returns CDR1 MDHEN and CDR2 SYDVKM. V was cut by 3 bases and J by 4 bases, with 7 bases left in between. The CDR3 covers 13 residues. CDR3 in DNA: TGTGCCAGCAGTTTGGTCCAGAATCAGCCCCAGCATTTT. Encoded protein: CASSLVQNQPQHF.

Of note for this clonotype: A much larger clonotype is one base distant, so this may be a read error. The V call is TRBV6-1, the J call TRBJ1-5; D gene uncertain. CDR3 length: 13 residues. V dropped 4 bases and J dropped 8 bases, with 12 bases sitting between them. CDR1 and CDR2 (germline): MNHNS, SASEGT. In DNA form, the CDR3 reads TGTGCCAGCAGTGGAGACCTAGCAAAGCCCCAGCATTTT. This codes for CASSGDLAKPQHF.

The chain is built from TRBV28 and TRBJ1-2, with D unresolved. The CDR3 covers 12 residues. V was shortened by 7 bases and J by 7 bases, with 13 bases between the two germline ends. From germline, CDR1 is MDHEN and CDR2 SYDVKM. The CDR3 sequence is CASTTTVCGYTF. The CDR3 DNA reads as TGTGCCAGCACTACTACAGTCTGTGGCTACACCTTC.

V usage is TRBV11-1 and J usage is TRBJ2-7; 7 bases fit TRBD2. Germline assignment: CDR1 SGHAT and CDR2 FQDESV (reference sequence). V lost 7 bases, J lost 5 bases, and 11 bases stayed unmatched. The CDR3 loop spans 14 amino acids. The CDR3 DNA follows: TGTGCCAGCAACTCAGAGACTAGCCACCACGAGCAGTACTTC. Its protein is CASNSETSHHEQYF. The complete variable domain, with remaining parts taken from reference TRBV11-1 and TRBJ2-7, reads EAEVAQSPRYKITEKSQAVAFWCDPISGHATLYWYRQILGQGPELLVQFQDESVVDDSQLPKDRFSAERLKGVDSTLKIQPAELGDSAMYLCASNSETSHHEQYFGPGTRLTVT.

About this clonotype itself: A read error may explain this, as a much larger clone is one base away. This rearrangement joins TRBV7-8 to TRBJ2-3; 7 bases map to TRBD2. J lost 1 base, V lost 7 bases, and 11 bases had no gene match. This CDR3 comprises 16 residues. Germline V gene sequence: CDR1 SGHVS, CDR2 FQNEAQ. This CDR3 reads CASNLDRAGGTDTQYF. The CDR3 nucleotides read TGTGCCAGCAACCTCGATCGGGCGGGAGGCACAGATACGCAGTATTTT.

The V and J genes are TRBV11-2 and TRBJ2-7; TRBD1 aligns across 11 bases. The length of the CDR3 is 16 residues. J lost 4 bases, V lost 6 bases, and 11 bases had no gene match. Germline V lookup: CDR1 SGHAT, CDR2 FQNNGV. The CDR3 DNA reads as TGTGCCAGCAGTTTACAGGAGTGGGACAGGGGGTACGAGCAGTACTTC. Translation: CASSLQEWDRGYEQYF.

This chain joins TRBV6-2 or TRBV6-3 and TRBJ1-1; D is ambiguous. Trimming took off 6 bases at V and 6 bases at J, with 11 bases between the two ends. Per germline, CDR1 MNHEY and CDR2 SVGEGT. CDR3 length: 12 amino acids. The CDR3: CASSPMFAEAFF. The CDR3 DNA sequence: TGTGCCAGCAGCCCTATGTTCGCTGAAGCTTTCTTT.

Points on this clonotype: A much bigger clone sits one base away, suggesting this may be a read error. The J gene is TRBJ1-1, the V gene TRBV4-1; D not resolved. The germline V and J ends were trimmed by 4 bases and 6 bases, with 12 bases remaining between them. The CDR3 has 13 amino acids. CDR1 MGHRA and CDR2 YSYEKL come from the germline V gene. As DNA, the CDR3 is TGCGCCAGCAGCCTCCACATGGCTTCTGAAGCTTTCTTT. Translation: CASSLHMASEAFF.

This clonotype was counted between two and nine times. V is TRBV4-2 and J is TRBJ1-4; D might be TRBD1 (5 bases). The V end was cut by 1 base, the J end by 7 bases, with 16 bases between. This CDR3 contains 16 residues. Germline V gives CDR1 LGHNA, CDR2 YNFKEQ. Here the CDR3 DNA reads TGTGCCAGCAGCCAAGTGGGGACCGGTCAGGGTGAAAAACTGTTTTTT. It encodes CASSQVGTGQGEKLFF.